Given below is one T cell receptor (beta chain) in context. No antigen is known for it. The PCR was carried out with 60 Vbeta primers and 13 Jbeta primers. Assay: immunoSEQ multiplex PCR; the TCRdb copy retains only in-frame clones and omits some. This sample carries under 150,000 clones, 80% of them seen once, and the ten largest clones take roughly 2.4%. Each donor's status was that of a healthy bone marrow donor. The record originates from a study of cytomegalovirus exposure and HLA in healthy donors. Overall study findings and caveats: Later work associated 17,000 or so TCR beta sequences with HLA alleles at 0.05 false discovery rate. It is likely that the observed cluster of highly shared sequence variants was a sequencing artifact. When analyzed later, a missense DCLRE1C variant was found to be linked to TCR beta V- and J-gene trimming.

Between the trimmed V and J ends, which lost 7 bases and 7 bases, there was a span of 16 bases. The CDR3 runs to 13 residues. Germline V gene data show CDR1 as LNHDA and CDR2 as SQIVND (reference sequence). The J gene is TRBJ1-1, the V gene TRBV19; D gene uncertain. The TCR comes from a young man in good health and CMV-seronegative. The sequenced sample consisted of PBMCs. The CDR3 DNA follows: TGTGCCAGTAAATCGGAGTTGGATAGTGAAGCTTTCTTT. It is translated as CASKSELDSEAFF.